The present entry profiles one T cell receptor (beta chain) with its context. These data come from a study of blood T cell repertoires in COVID-19. Study information: Specimens from acute and convalescent COVID-19 originated in the United States, Italy and Spain. T cells, B-cell-depleted T cells, or PBMCs supplied cDNA or gDNA.

In the authors' workflow: Estimation of nucleated cell counts relied on the amplification of reference gene primers. Assay: immunoSEQ multiplex PCR; the TCRdb copy retains only in-frame clones and omits some. V, J and clone size were drawn from that table, and D and trimming were deduced from the DNA. The profile shows 150,000 to 250,000 clones, roughly 79% of them singletons. CDR3 length: 11 amino acids. Germline CDR1 and CDR2: SQVTM and ANQGSEA. Trimming took 7 bases from V and 13 from J; bases not matched to a gene: 8. The V call is TRBV29-1, the J call TRBJ2-3; 10 positions match TRBD1. Sequenced: peripheral blood. The TCR comes from a human donor with acute or convalescent COVID-19. The donor label of this sample is uncertain. In DNA form, the CDR3 reads TGCAGCGCTCGTGGTGGACAGGGGGAGTATTTT. Protein product: CSARGGQGEYF.